This T cell receptor beta chain appears in the sequencing data of a study of blood T cell repertoires in COVID-19 (dated by TCRdb to 2020 to 2022). Turning to the overall study: Samples covering the acute and convalescent phases of COVID-19 were provided by collaborators in the United States, Italy and Spain. The material from the prospective study consisted of cDNA or gDNA derived from T cells, B-cell-depleted T cells, or PBMCs. Subjects who had been exposed to COVID-19, were actively infected with it, or had recovered from it provided the deeply sampled blood TCRbeta repertoires that made up the dataset. The repertoires were released in a freely available public database meant as a resource for research on the immune response to SARS-CoV-2. Samples came from the ongoing ImmuneRACE study (first 160 participants) plus 1,254 subjects from 6 global collaborators. The sample metadata nearly always contained a de-identified subject ID, COVID-19 status, age in years and sex. Where available, HLA class I and class II types were taken from metadata supplied by the sample provider and were not determined by assay-based typing. Broader findings and caveats from the paper: The quantity of clinical and demographic metadata differed by source and by participant and was supplied without curation.

TCRbeta CDR3 regions were amplified from genomic DNA by means of the immunoSEQ Assay, a bias-controlled multiplex PCR. For the original study's pipeline: Within the assay, amplification of reference gene primers was used to estimate how many nucleated cells each sample contained. Sequence reads were collapsed and filtered to measure the absolute abundance of every unique TCRbeta CDR3 rearrangement. For each sample, productive Simpson clonality was calculated as the square root of Simpson's diversity index across productive rearrangements. Sourced from immuneACCESS, this table was stored by TCRdb with only in-frame sequences that have V and J called. A share of the clones is absent; for the studies checked, an unresolved V gene accounts for under half, and the remainder has no known explanation. That table furnishes V, J and clone size, whereas the DNA furnished D and trimming. Within this sample are under 250,000 clones, with 88% of them counted one time only. Roughly 6.8% of the sample goes to the ten largest clones.

At one collaborating source in Seattle, patients were enrolled during active infection and were followed longitudinally through the course of disease. Each collaborating institution followed its own protocols to collect whole blood in K2EDTA tubes. For TCRbeta analysis, collaborator samples were shipped as frozen whole blood, as isolated PBMCs, or as DNA extracted from either sample type. As for this clone: No antigen is known for it. It has no much larger one-base neighbor in the sample; base qualities were not kept.

Sequenced sample: peripheral blood. This receptor was taken from a woman younger than 45 with COVID-19, enrolled during active disease.

In nucleotide form, the sequence is TGTGCCAGCAGTTACTCCAGGCGGGGGGGGGCGCGCCTCCGAAACACTGAAGCTTTCTTT. It translates to CASSYSRRGGARLRNTEAFF. Here the chain combines TRBV6-2 or TRBV6-3 and TRBJ1-1, and possibly TRBD1, on 6 matching bases. Inclusive of the bounding cysteine and phenylalanine, the CDR3 is 20 residues long. Only the CDR3 DNA is retained, 60 bases long and in frame from the first base. The junction shows trimming of 0 bases on V and 2 bases on J, plus 25 bases between the germline ends. CDR1 and CDR2, per the germline V gene, are MNHEY and SVGEGT.